This TCR beta chain is from a study of blood T cell repertoires in COVID-19 (dated by TCRdb to the early 2020s). General notes on the study: Collaborator samples came from the United States, Italy and Spain and covered acute and convalescent phases of COVID-19. Subjects who had been exposed to COVID-19, were actively infected with it, or had recovered from it provided the deeply sampled blood TCRbeta repertoires that made up the dataset. Where available, HLA class I and class II types were taken from metadata supplied by the sample provider and were not determined by assay-based typing. The repertoires were made available in a free public database intended to serve as a resource for research on the immune response to SARS-CoV-2. Samples were obtained from the ongoing ImmuneRACE study (first 160 participants) and from 1,200 or so subjects provided by 6 global collaborators. The material from the prospective study consisted of cDNA or gDNA derived from T cells, B-cell-depleted T cells, or PBMCs. Nearly every sample came with metadata listing a de-identified subject ID, COVID-19 status, age in years and sex. On the study overall, not on this receptor specifically: Clinical and demographic metadata were provided uncurated, with the amount varying by source and participant.

In the case of this clone: Its antigen is currently not known. No quality values exist for individual bases; no much larger clone is one base distant.

Collaborating institutions collected whole blood in K2EDTA tubes following their own protocols. Collaborator samples were shipped for TCRbeta analysis as frozen whole blood, isolated PBMCs, or DNA extracted from either sample type. The CDR3 has 13 amino acids, counting the end cysteine and phenylalanine. The only DNA kept is the CDR3, 39 bases in frame from the first base. Cut back by 5 bases and 10 bases, the V and J ends lie 15 bases apart. CDR1 and CDR2 are read off the germline V gene as SGHTA and FQGTGA. TCRbeta CDR3 regions were amplified from genomic DNA by means of the immunoSEQ Assay, a bias-controlled multiplex PCR. As for the original processing: Within the assay, amplification of reference gene primers was used to estimate how many nucleated cells each sample contained. Sequence reads were collapsed and filtered to measure the absolute abundance of every unique TCRbeta CDR3 rearrangement. Productive Simpson clonality was computed per sample as the square root of Simpson's diversity index over productive rearrangements. TCRdb stores this immuneACCESS table with in-frame sequences only. Part of the clones is absent; in the studies checked, under half of the shortfall reflects unresolved V genes, and no reason is known for the rest. The V and J calls and the clone size are those of that table, but D and trimming were determined from the DNA. The sample profile shows roughly 100,000 clones; 81% of them were found once. Over 35% of the sample is held by the ten biggest clonotypes.

Specimen: peripheral blood. This clonotype was sampled from a man aged 80 or over with acute or convalescent COVID-19. The V and J segments used are TRBV7-3 and TRBJ2-1; TRBD2 is perhaps the D gene, given 6 matching bases. The sequence in DNA is TGTGCCAGCAGCCCCGCCAAGGGAGGCGAGCAGTTCTTC. It translates to CASSPAKGGEQFF.